Here is one TCR beta chain with its context. This CDR3 has 14 amino acids. Germline CDR1 reads LNHDA; CDR2 reads SQIVND (reference sequence). Trimming cost V 4 bases and J 5 bases; bases outside gene matches: 7. This entry is derived from a study of T cells in Graves' hyperthyroidism and ophthalmopathy. The CDR3 regions of TCR beta were amplified from RNA transcripts. HTBI primers were the set used in a first-round RT-PCR of the TCR CDR3. TCRdb called the multiplex PCR reads again in MiXCR, with one record for every CDR3 protein. This sample has approximately 690,000 distinct CDR3 sequences, with roughly 20% found just once.

The TCR was taken from a man aged 25 to 40 with Graves' ophthalmopathy. The chain couples TRBV19 to TRBJ2-5, with 7 bases fitting TRBD1. Sequenced input: blood. The CDR3 loop reads CASSTGTAGETQYF. Here the CDR3 DNA reads TGTGCCAGTAGTACCGGGACAGCAGGGGAGACCCAGTACTTC. Full variable domain (remainder filled in from reference TRBV19 and TRBJ2-5): DGGITQSPKYLFRKEGQNVTLSCEQNLNHDAMYWYRQDPGQGLRLIYYSQIVNDFQKGDIAEGYSVSREKKESFPLTVTSAQKNPTAFYLCASSTGTAGETQYFGPGTRLLVL.